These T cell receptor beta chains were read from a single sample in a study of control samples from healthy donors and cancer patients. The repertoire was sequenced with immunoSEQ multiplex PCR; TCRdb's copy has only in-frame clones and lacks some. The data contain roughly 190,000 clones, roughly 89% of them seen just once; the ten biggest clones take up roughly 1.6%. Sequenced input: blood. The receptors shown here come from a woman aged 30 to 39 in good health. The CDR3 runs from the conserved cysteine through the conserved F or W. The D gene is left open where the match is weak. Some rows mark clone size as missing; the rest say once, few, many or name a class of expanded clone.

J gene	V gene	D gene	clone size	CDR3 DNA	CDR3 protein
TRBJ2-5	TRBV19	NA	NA	TGTGCCAGTAGTATGGCACAGGCCGAAGAGACCCAGTACTTC	CASSMAQAEETQYF
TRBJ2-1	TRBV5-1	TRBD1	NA	TGCGCCAGCAGCTTGGTCGTGGGACAGGGGTACAATGAGCAGTTCTTC	CASSLVVGQGYNEQFF
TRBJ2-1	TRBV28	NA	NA	TGTGCCAGCAGTGTCACAGGGCCTGAGCAGTTCTTC	CASSVTGPEQFF
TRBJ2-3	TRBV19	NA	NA	TGTGCCAGTAGTATAGACGGTGGCACAGATACGCAGTATTTT	CASSIDGGTDTQYF
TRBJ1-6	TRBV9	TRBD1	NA	TGTGCCAGCAGCTCATACAGGGGAGATAATTCACCCCTCCACTTT	CASSSYRGDNSPLHF
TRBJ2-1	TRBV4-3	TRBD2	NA	TGCGCCAGCAGCCGGGGACTAGCGGGAGGTGATGAGCAGTTCTTC	CASSRGLAGGDEQFF
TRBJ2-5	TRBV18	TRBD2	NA	TGTGCCAGCTCACCGGGACTAGCGGGGGGGCAAGAGACCCAGTACTTC	CASSPGLAGGQETQYF
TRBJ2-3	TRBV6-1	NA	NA	TGTGCCAGCAGTGAACTGAGGGGGCGGGGAGATACGCAGTATTTT	CASSELRGRGDTQYF
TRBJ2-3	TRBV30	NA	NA	TGTGCCTGGCGGGGAAACACAGATACGCAGTATTTT	CAWRGNTDTQYF
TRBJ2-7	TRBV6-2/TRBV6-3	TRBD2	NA	TGTGCCAGCAGTCGTAGCGGGGCCTACGAGCAGTACTTC	CASSRSGAYEQYF
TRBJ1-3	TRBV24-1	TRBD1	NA	TGTGCCACCAGTGACGGACAGGGTGGGTCTGGAAACACCATATATTTT	CATSDGQGGSGNTIYF
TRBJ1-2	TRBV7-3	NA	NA	TGTGCCAGCAGCTTAACGGCAGGGGCAGGCTACACCTTC	CASSLTAGAGYTF
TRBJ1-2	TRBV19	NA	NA	TGTGCCAGTGGAGGGGCGGCCGATAACTATGGCTACACCTTC	CASGGAADNYGYTF
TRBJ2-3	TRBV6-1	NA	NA	TGTGCCAGCAGTGAAGGCCTACCGGATACGCAGTATTTT	CASSEGLPDTQYF
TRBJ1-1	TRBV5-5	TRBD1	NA	TGTGCCAGCAGCCGACAGGGGTCGGGCACTGAAGCTTTCTTT	CASSRQGSGTEAFF
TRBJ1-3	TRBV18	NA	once	TGTGCCAGCTCAGACAACTCTGGAAACACCATATATTTT	CASSDNSGNTIYF
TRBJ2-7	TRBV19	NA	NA	TGTGCCAGTAGTATCTCCGACTACGAGCAGTACTTC	CASSISDYEQYF
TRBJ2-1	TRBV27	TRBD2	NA	TGTGCCAGCATACCCCTAGCGGGACCTTTCAACAATGAGCAGTTCTTC	CASIPLAGPFNNEQFF
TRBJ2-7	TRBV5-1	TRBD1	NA	TGCGCCAGCAGCTTGACCGGGACAGGGCTCTCCTACGAGCAGTACTTC	CASSLTGTGLSYEQYF
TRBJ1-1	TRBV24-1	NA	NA	TGTGCCACCGGGACCGACGACACTGAAGCTTTCTTT	CATGTDDTEAFF
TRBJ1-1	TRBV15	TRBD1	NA	TGTGCCACCACAAGGGACAGGATGAACACTGAAGCTTTCTTT	CATTRDRMNTEAFF
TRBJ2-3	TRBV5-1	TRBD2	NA	TGCGCCAGCAGCTTGGTACCTAGCGGGGGGGGCACAGATACGCAGTATTTT	CASSLVPSGGGTDTQYF
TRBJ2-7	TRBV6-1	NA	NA	TGTGCCAGCAGTGAAGGGGGTAGGGGCTACGAGCAGTACTTC	CASSEGGRGYEQYF
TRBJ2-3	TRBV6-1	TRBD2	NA	TGTGCCAGCAGTGAAAACGGGGGGGGGCCAGATACGCAGTATTTT	CASSENGGGPDTQYF
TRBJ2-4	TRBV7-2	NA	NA	TGTGCCAGCAGCTCCAGGGGAGGGGGAAACATTCAGTACTTC	CASSSRGGGNIQYF
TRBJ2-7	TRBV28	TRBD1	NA	TGTGCCAGCAGATCCCAGGGGGAAGAGCAGTACTTC	CASRSQGEEQYF
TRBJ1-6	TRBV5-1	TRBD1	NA	TGCGCCAGCAGCTTGTCGGGACAGGGGTCCTATAATTCACCCCTCCACTTT	CASSLSGQGSYNSPLHF
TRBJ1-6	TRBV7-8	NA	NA	TGTGCCAGCAGCTTATCGGGGGGGGATTCACCCCTCCACTTT	CASSLSGGDSPLHF
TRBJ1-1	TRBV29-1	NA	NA	TGCAGCGGCCGACAGAACACTGAAGCTTTCTTT	CSGRQNTEAFF
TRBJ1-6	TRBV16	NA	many	TGTGCCAGCAGCCAATCGGCGGGGAATTCACCCCTCCACTTT	CASSQSAGNSPLHF
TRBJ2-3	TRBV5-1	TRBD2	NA	TGCGCCAGCAGCTCACTAGCGGGGGGGACAGATACGCAGTATTTT	CASSSLAGGTDTQYF
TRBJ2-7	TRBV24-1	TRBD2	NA	TGTGCCACCAGTGACCCCGGGACTAGCGGGAGAGACGAGCAGTACTTC	CATSDPGTSGRDEQYF
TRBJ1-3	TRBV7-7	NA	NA	TGTGCTAGCAGCTTAATGACAGGCTATGGAAACACCATATATTTT	CASSLMTGYGNTIYF
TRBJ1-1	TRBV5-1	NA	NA	TGCGCCAGCAGCTTGGAGTGGGGTCGGGAAGCTTTCTTT	CASSLEWGREAFF
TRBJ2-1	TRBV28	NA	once	TGTGCCAGCAGTTTATCCCCGGGACCTTTCTCCTACAATGAGCAGTTCTTC	CASSLSPGPFSYNEQFF
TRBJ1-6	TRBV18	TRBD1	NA	TGTGCCAGCTCACCCGGACAGGGGTATAATTCACCCCTCCACTTT	CASSPGQGYNSPLHF
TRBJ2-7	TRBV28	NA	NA	TGTGCCAGCAGGACTACTTACGAGCAGTACTTC	CASRTTYEQYF
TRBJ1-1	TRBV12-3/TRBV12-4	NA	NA	TGTGCCAGCAGTTTGTGGCGGGACACTGAAGCTTTCTTT	CASSLWRDTEAFF
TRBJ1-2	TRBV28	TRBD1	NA	TGTGCCAGCAGTCCTCGACAGGGCGGTGGCTACACCTTC	CASSPRQGGGYTF
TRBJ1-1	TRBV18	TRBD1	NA	TGTGCCAGCTCACCCGGACAGGGGGGGGAGACTGAAGCTTTCTTT	CASSPGQGGETEAFF
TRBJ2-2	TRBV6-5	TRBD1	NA	TGTGCCAGCAGTTACAGGGGGCCCGGCACCGGGGAGCTGTTTTTT	CASSYRGPGTGELFF
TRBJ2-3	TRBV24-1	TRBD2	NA	TGTGCCACCAGTGACCCTAGCGGGGGGGCAGATACGCAGTATTTT	CATSDPSGGADTQYF
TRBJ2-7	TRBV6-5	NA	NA	TGTGCCAGCAGTTCGAACGGACGGGACCCCTACGAGCAGTACTTC	CASSSNGRDPYEQYF
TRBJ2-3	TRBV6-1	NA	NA	TGTGCCAGCAGTGAGGCAGGGAGTTCAGATACGCAGTATTTT	CASSEAGSSDTQYF
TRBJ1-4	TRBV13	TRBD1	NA	TGTGCCAGCAGCTCCCAGGGGGGGGCTAATGAAAAACTGTTTTTT	CASSSQGGANEKLFF
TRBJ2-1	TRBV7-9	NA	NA	TGTGCCAGCAGCTTATCACAGGACCCTTACAATGAGCAGTTCTTC	CASSLSQDPYNEQFF
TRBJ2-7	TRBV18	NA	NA	TGTGCCAGCTCACCAGGAGGGGTGTACGAGCAGTACTTC	CASSPGGVYEQYF
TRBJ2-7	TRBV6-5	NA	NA	TGTGCCAGCGGTAGGGGTGTCTACGAGCAGTACTTC	CASGRGVYEQYF
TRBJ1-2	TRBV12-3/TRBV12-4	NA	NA	TGTGCCAGCAGTTTGGGGTCCTATGGCTACACCTTC	CASSLGSYGYTF
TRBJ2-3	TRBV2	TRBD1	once	TGTGCCAGCATACCGGGACAGGGCTTACCAGATACGCAGTATTTT	CASIPGQGLPDTQYF
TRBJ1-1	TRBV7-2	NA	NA	TGTGCCAGCAGCTTAGCGGGGGGCGGCACTGAAGCTTTCTTT	CASSLAGGGTEAFF